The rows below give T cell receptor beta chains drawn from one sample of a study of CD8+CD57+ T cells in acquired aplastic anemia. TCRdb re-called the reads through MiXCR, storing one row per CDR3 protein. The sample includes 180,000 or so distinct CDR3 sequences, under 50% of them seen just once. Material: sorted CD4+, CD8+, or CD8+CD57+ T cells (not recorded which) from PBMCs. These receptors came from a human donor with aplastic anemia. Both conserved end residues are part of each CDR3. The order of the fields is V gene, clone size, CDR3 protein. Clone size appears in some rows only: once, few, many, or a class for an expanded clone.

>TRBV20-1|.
CSAPVENTEAFF
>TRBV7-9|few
CASSLEPGVDEQYF
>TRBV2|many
CASSEWPGEVGETQYF
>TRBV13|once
CASSYSNYGYTF
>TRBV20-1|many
CSASGTASNYGYTF
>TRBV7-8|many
CASSLDRGNTEAFF
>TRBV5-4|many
CASSLGPLMVYNEQFF
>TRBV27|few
CASSPRDSTITGYTF
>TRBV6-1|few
CASSEPYSQRSYNEQFF
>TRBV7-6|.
CASSLGTSFSGRTSYNEQFF
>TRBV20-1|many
CSATRTGGYNEQFF
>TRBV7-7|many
CASRPTSGGNTGELFF
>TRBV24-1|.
CATSEGQTSTDTQYF
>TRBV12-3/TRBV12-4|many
CASSPQGTINYGYTF
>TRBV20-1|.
CSAREQGAETQYF
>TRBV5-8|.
CASSEDRVRAGELFF
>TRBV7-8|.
CASSLEIAGYEQYF
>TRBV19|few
CASGPAKTIQYF
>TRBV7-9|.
CASSFAAGYEQYF
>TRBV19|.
CAGRDRGRTYSNQPQHF
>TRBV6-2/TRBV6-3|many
CASSRQGGETQYF
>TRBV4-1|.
CASSQDRPAGGYEQYF
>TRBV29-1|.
CSVPGQANTGELFF
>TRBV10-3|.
CAIGGAGENTGELFF
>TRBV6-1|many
CASKSPGRKNNEQFF
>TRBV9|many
CASSVDTGGGQPQHF
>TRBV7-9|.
CASSFTGTADEKLFF
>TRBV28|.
CAISPRRAGTGEQFF
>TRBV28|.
CASSWTGLNQPQHF
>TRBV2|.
CASSVTSGGLEQYF
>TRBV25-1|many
CASSEGVTGIYGYTF
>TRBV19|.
CTSSIGGGPGANALTF
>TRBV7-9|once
CASSSTGTGARETQYF
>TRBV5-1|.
CASSPSGDQNSPLHF
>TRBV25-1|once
CASSDWRGGQNEKLFF
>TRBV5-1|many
CASSLDGLAHSEQFF
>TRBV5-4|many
CASSLVGSLSTDTQYF
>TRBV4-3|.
CASSQDPGLEETQYF
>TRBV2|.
CASSEAHGRPLHF
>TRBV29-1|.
CSVVFSGAYEQYF
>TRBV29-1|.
CSSYSGQGLYGYTF
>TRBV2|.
CASSERTAGRRETQYF
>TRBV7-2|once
CASSGPGVLETQYF
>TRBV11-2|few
CASSYDSGGTDTQYF
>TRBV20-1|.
CSARDLGTTDTQYF